This T cell receptor beta chain came from a study of identical twins. Study outcomes and limitations: Out-of-frame alpha sequences shared by twins were enriched for low generation probability.

The CDR3 length is 12 residues. Germline V gene data show CDR1 as SGHVS and CDR2 as FQNEAQ. The ends were cut back, 5 bases at V and 9 bases at J, with 11 bases in the middle. TCRdb reanalysed the 5' RACE reads using MiXCR and keeps one entry per CDR3 protein. The sample has 550,000 to 700,000 distinct CDR3 sequences; 21% are singletons. In regard to this clonotype: Its antigen is still unknown.

This sample also belongs to another study, concerning T cells expressing NK-cell markers. That investigation notes: All TCR beta repertoires analysed originated from sorted CD3+CD56+NKG2C+, CD3+CD56+NKG2C- and CD3+CD56-NKG2C+ T cells. Within the sequenced cohort of eight donors, seven exhibited HCMV seropositivity and one was seronegative. Dominant NKG2C+ clonotypes were found to form roughly 1.0-7.0% of CD8+ T cells in several donors.

The chain is built from TRBV7-8 and TRBJ2-1; D remains unclear. Material: PBMCs. The TCR was taken from a woman aged 18 to 35 in good health. The CDR3 DNA is TGTGCCAGCAGCCCGCCATTCAGTGAGCAGTTCTTC. This codes for CASSPPFSEQFF.